This TCR beta chain was recorded in a study of cytomegalovirus exposure and HLA in healthy donors. Repertoires were generated with immunoSEQ multiplex PCR, while TCRdb's copy carries only in-frame clones and drops some. The sample has under 400,000 clones, 86% seen once. The count of this clone is one. Material for sequencing was PBMCs. This clonotype was sampled from a woman younger than 30 in good health and CMV-seronegative.

The CDR3 DNA is TGTGCCTGGAGTGGGGTAGGGGCCTACGAGCAGTACTTC. The encoded protein is CAWSGVGAYEQYF. The chain has TRBV30 and TRBJ2-7; D perhaps matches TRBD1 (5 bases). The CDR3 totals 13 residues. CDR1 is GTSNPN and CDR2 is SVGIG in the germline V gene (reference sequence). V gave up 1 base and J gave up 2 bases, with 9 bases separating them.